The source of this T cell receptor beta chain is a study of T-cell reconstitution after alpha-beta-depleted transplantation in children. A library of TCRbeta sequences, prepared with unique molecular identifiers, was generated. From the PCR reads, TCRdb called clonotypes with MiXCR, one entry per CDR3 protein. The sample lists roughly 610,000 distinct CDR3 sequences, 10% to 13% occurring once. This clonotype was detected only a few times. The CDR3 has 15 residues. The trim removed 8 bases at V and 5 bases at J, leaving 12 bases unmatched. The specimen was PBMCs from the stem cell graft donor, collected from the stem cell graft. This receptor was taken from a human donor who donated a stem cell graft to a child with acute myeloid leukemia. The chain employs TRBV12-3 or TRBV12-4 and TRBJ2-7, with TRBD2 matching over 10 bases. The CDR3 spells CASRSSTGTSDEQYF. The CDR3 region has the DNA TGTGCCAGCCGATCCTCGACCGGGACTAGCGACGAGCAGTACTTC.